These 5 T cell receptor beta chains were all obtained from the same sample, sequenced in a study of blood T cell repertoires in COVID-19. Profiling relied on immunoSEQ multiplex PCR, and the TCRdb table lists in-frame clones only, not all of them. The sample records roughly 300,000 clones, 83% being singletons. Sequencing input: peripheral blood. These TCRs come from a woman aged 45-60 years who had recovered from COVID-19.

The chain combines TRBV5-1 with TRBJ2-2; TRBD2 is a possible D gene (6 bases). With 5 bases removed from V and 5 bases from J, the gap between germline ends came to 16 bases. This CDR3 region has 15 residues. The V gene's germline CDR1 is SGHRS and CDR2 YFSETQ. CDR3 amino acids: CASRPTGSPTGELFF. Written as DNA, the CDR3 is TGCGCCAGCAGGCCAACCGGGAGTCCAACCGGGGAGCTGTTTTTT.

The genes are TRBV6-6 and TRBJ2-7; maybe TRBD1 (6 bases). Germline V gene data show CDR1 as MNHNY and CDR2 as SVGAGI (reference sequence). The CDR3 length is 14 residues. Trimming shortened V by 5 bases and J by 6 bases, and 17 bases separated the two germline ends. The CDR3 DNA sequence: TGTGCCAGCAGTGCCGCTAGTATGGGGGCCGAGCAGTACTTC. Protein: CASSAASMGAEQYF.

The chain joins TRBV18 to TRBJ1-2, with TRBD1 identical over 8 bases. The ends lost 3 bases at V and 8 bases at J; junction bases unmatched: 5. The CDR3 extends over 13 amino acids. Germline CDR1 KGHSH, CDR2 LQKENI. The CDR3 region is CASSPGQEGGYTF. CDR3 nucleotides: TGTGCCAGCTCACCGGGACAGGAGGGCGGCTACACCTTC.

The V call is TRBV7-9, the J call TRBJ1-2; TRBD1 matches at 7 bases. V lost 5 bases, J lost 1 base, and 7 bases stayed unmatched. This CDR3 has 15 residues. From germline, CDR1 is SEHNR and CDR2 FQNEAQ (reference sequence). CDR3: CASSQGDRVNYGYTF. CDR3 DNA: TGTGCCAGCAGCCAGGGGGACAGAGTTAACTATGGCTACACCTTC. Variable domain in full (rest from reference TRBV7-9 and TRBJ1-2): DTGVSQNPRHKITKRGQNVTFRCDPISEHNRLYWYRQTLGQGPEFLTYFQNEAQLEKSRLLSDRFSAERPKGSFSTLEIQRTEQGDSAMYLCASSQGDRVNYGYTFGSGTRLTVV.

V usage is TRBV27 and J usage is TRBJ2-3; maybe TRBD1 (5 bases). The germline V gene encodes CDR1 MNHEY and CDR2 SMNVEV (reference sequence). This CDR3 region has 14 residues. V was pared by 5 bases and J by 6 bases, with 15 bases between. The CDR3 DNA sequence: TGTGCCAGCAGTCAACAAGTAGCAGGGGATACGCAGTATTTT. Translating it yields CASSQQVAGDTQYF.